This TCR beta chain was recorded in a study of OX40 agonist ivuxolimab in advanced cancers. From germline, CDR1 is SGHRS and CDR2 YFSETQ. The CDR3 extends over 13 amino acids. J gave up 6 bases and V 3 bases, and 4 bases lay outside the gene matches. Sequencing was performed with immunoSEQ multiplex PCR; in TCRdb, only in-frame clones are kept and a portion is missing. The profile shows about 77,000 clones, approximately 82% of them singletons. The TCR originated in an adult with an advanced solid tumor such as melanoma, head and neck, liver or kidney cancer. Sequencing used CD4+ or CD8+ T cells sorted from blood, obtained in a trial of the OX40 agonist ivuxolimab. The V call is TRBV5-1, the J call TRBJ1-2; 8 bases fit TRBD1. CDR3 bases: TGCGCCAGCAGCTACCAGACAGGGGATGGCTACACCTTC. This translates into CASSYQTGDGYTF.